The 7 T cell receptor beta chains below all came from one sample that was sequenced in a study of blood T cell repertoires in COVID-19. Only in-frame clones appear in the TCRdb table, and some are missing; sequencing was by immunoSEQ multiplex PCR. The sample includes approximately 220,000 clones, over 75% of them seen just once. The sample consisted of PBMCs or T cells enriched from blood (not recorded which). These receptors all stem from a woman aged 40-49 years with acute COVID-19.

The chain employs TRBV5-1 and TRBJ2-7, with TRBD1 matching 7 bases. Germline CDR1 SGHRS, CDR2 YFSETQ. The CDR3 consists of 16 residues. With 3 bases clipped from V and 0 bases from J, the junction kept 9 bases outside the gene matches. The CDR3, as DNA: TGCGCCAGCAGCTACTCCGGGACAGCAGTCTCCTACGAGCAGTACTTC. Its translation: CASSYSGTAVSYEQYF.

The DNA for the CDR3 is TGTGCCAGCAGTGAAGCGCTTCCGGGACAGGGGGCAGACAATCAGCCCCAGCATTTT. Protein product: CASSEALPGQGADNQPQHF. The genes are TRBV2 and TRBJ1-5; 12 bases line up with TRBD1. Germline values: CDR1 SNHLY, CDR2 FYNNEI. V lost 0 bases to trimming and J lost 3 bases; unmatched junction nucleotides: 9. The CDR3 runs 19 residues.

The chain couples TRBV5-4 to TRBJ2-1, with D possibly TRBD2 on 5 matching bases. The CDR3 totals 15 residues. Trimming took 3 bases from V and 0 from J, leaving 10 bases between them. Germline V gives CDR1 SGHNT, CDR2 YYREEE (reference sequence). This chain's CDR3 is CASSSLRDSYNEQFF. The CDR3, as DNA: TGTGCCAGCAGCTCGCTCCGGGACTCCTACAATGAGCAGTTCTTC. The full variable domain, in which reference TRBV5-4 and TRBJ2-1 provide the parts outside the CDR3, is ETGVTQSPTHLIKTRGQQVTLRCSSQSGHNTVSWYQQALGQGPQFIFQYYREEENGRGNFPPRFSGLQFPNYSSELNVNALELDDSALYLCASSSLRDSYNEQFFGPGTRLTVL.

A single count supports this clone. V usage is TRBV12-3 or TRBV12-4 and J usage is TRBJ1-2; D possibly corresponds to TRBD1 (6 bases). V gave up 6 bases and J gave up 7 bases, with 15 bases separating them. There are 13 residues in the CDR3. Here the CDR3 reads CASSLRGTGGYTF. The CDR3 DNA is TGTGCCAGCAGCCTAAGGGGGACGGGTGGCTACACCTTC.

This clone has a single count. This chain uses TRBV27 with TRBJ1-3, with 7 nucleotides matching TRBD1. This CDR3 contains 15 residues. V gave up 4 bases and J gave up 8 bases; unmatched junction bases: 11. Germline V CDR1 and CDR2: MNHEY, SMNVEV (reference sequence). Written as DNA, the CDR3 is TGTGCCAGCAGTTCGCTAGAGGGGGCGAAGGACACCATATATTTT. Protein sequence: CASSSLEGAKDTIYF.

The rearrangement joins TRBV3-1 (or the pseudogene TRBV3-2) to TRBJ1-1, with TRBD1 as a possible D gene (5 bases). The CDR3 has 14 amino acids. In germline, CDR1 is LGHDT, CDR2 YNNKEL (reference sequence). V was trimmed by 5 bases and J by 9 bases, leaving 19 bases between them. The CDR3 sequence is CASSSGAGGDKAFF. Written as DNA, the CDR3 is TGTGCCAGCAGCTCAGGTGCGGGGGGGGATAAAGCTTTCTTT.

Here the CDR3 DNA reads TGTGCCAGCAGCTTAGCTCAGGGTCGGTACGAGCAGTACTTC. This codes for CASSLAQGRYEQYF. The genes are TRBV7-2 and TRBJ2-7; D is perhaps TRBD1 (5 bases). This CDR3 has 14 amino acids. The germline CDR1 and CDR2 sequences are SGHTA and FQGNSA. V was clipped by 0 bases and J by 4 bases, with 10 bases between them.